This T cell receptor beta chain was obtained from a study of shared clonotypes between healthy human individuals. Study-wide results and caveats: The rarefaction results pointed to incomplete sorted-subset sequencing despite large depth. Only blood was sampled; tissue repertoires likely differ. Non-shared clonotypes were found to have lower generation probabilities than the clonotypes that were shared by all four of the sorted-subset donors. Clonotypes that were shared across several donors made up around 5% of naive CD4 clonotypes.

Profiled with immunoSEQ multiplex PCR; TCRdb holds only in-frame clones, not every one. The repertoire includes some 1 million clones, about 75% of them detected once, and approximately 1.3% sits in the top ten. The germline V and J ends were trimmed by 0 bases and 4 bases, with 16 bases remaining between them. CDR1 SGHDT and CDR2 YYEEEE come from the germline V gene. The CDR3 contains 16 residues. Comment on this clone: No antigen is known for it.

This TCR derives from a man between 18 and 35 years old in good health. What was sequenced was memory CD4+ T cells sorted from blood. Subset in this sample: CD45RA-negative fraction. This chain joins TRBV5-6 and TRBJ1-2, with D hard to call. CDR3 amino acids: CASSLASSGRAYGYTF. The CDR3 DNA is TGTGCCAGCAGCTTGGCGAGTTCGGGGAGGGCCTATGGCTACACCTTC.